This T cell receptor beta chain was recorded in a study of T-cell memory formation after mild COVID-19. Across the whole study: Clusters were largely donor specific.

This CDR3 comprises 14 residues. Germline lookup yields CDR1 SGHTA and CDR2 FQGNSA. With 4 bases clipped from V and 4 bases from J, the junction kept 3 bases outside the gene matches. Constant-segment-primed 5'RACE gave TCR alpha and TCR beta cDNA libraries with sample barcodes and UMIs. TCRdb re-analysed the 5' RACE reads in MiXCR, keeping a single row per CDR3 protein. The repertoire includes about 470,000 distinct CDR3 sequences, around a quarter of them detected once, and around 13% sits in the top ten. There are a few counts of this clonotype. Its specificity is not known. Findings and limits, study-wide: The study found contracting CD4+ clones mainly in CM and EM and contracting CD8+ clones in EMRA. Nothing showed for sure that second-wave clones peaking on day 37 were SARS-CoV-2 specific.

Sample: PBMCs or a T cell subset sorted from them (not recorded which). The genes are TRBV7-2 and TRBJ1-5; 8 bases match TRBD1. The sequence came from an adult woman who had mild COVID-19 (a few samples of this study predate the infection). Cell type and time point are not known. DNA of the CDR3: TGTGCCAGCAGCTGGAGGACAGGGAATCAGCCCCAGCATTTT. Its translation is CASSWRTGNQPQHF.